This T cell receptor beta chain was sequenced during a study of cytotoxic CD8 clonotypes in ibrutinib-treated CLL. Looking at the study overall: Responses: approximately 25 partial, 2 complete; after median approximately 70 months, roughly 14 stayed remitted, approximately twelve progressed.

V shed 8 bases, J shed 6 bases, and the junction held 7 bases outside the gene matches. This CDR3 has 13 amino acids. Germline CDR1 MNHEY, CDR2 SMNVEV (reference sequence). Clones were read by immunoSEQ multiplex PCR, and TCRdb kept only the in-frame ones, dropping some. The sample has 250,000 to 350,000 clones, roughly four fifths seen once; the top ten hold around 5.3%. The clonotype comes from a human donor with chronic lymphocytic leukemia. Sequencing was performed on PBMCs, taken at disease progression, from a patient treated with ibrutinib. J is TRBJ2-5 and V is TRBV27; 9 nucleotides align to TRBD1. The CDR3 nucleotides read TGTGCCAGCTCGGACAGGGGTAGGCAGACCCAGTACTTC. It encodes CASSDRGRQTQYF.